This T cell receptor (beta chain) is drawn from a study of CD8+ T cells in alopecia areata. Study information: Oral tofacitinib, 5 to 10 mg twice daily, was given in an open-label trial.

Isolated RNA was reverse transcribed into cDNA used as the sequencing template. Data came from immunoSEQ multiplex PCR; TCRdb stores just in-frame clones and leaves some out. This table has more than 85,000 clones, roughly 47% appearing once. This clone was observed a handful of times. Germline values: CDR1 MDHEN, CDR2 SYDVKM. Trimming removed 3 bases from V and 2 bases from J, with 11 bases in between. The CDR3 spans 14 residues. Source material: CD4+ T cells sorted from blood. This clonotype was obtained from a human donor with alopecia areata. This chain connects TRBV28 to TRBJ2-7, with D possibly TRBD1 on 6 matching bases. The chain's CDR3 is CASSLSGQAYEQYF. DNA of the CDR3: TGTGCCAGCAGTTTGTCGGGACAAGCCTACGAGCAGTACTTC.